The 9 T cell receptor beta chains below all came from one sample that was sequenced in a study of blood T cells in healthy people across ages. A second about 7 to 11 cycle PCR used barcoded and J-beta primers. One entry per CDR3 protein results from TCRdb running MiXCR on the 5' RACE reads. The sample has approximately 1,700,000 distinct CDR3 sequences; approximately 39% are singletons. Specimen: blood. These receptors were obtained from a human donor in good health.

This clonotype has just a few counts. The V and J genes are TRBV20-1 and TRBJ1-1; weak D call: TRBD1 (5 bases). This CDR3 has 11 residues. In germline, CDR1 is DFQATT, CDR2 SNEGSKA (reference sequence). V was cut by 5 bases and J by 8 bases, with 12 bases left in between. The DNA for the CDR3 is TGCAGTGCTCCCCAGGGAGTAGAAGCTTTCTTT. Encoded protein: CSAPQGVEAFF.

There are a few counts of this clonotype. The germline gene is not matched at one end of the junction; a read error may be the cause. The chain combines TRBV4-3 with TRBJ1-5, with 7 bases fitting TRBD1. Germline V gene lookup returns CDR1 LGHNA and CDR2 YSLEER. This CDR3 contains 15 residues. In nucleotides, the CDR3 is TGTGCCAGCAGCCAAGATGGGCAGGGGGATCAGCCCCAGCATTTT. This gives the protein CASSQDGQGDQPQHF.

This clonotype was counted between two and nine times. One end of the junction is discordant with germline, which a read error may explain. J is TRBJ2-1 and V is TRBV5-1; 11 bases line up with TRBD2. The CDR3 totals 18 residues. The germline CDR1 and CDR2 sequences are SGHRS and YFSETQ. CDR3 DNA sequence: TGCGCCAGCAGCCCGGGACTAGCGGAGGGGATCTCCTACAATGGGCAGTTCTTC. Protein sequence: CASSPGLAEGISYNGQFF.

This clonotype was counted at least ten times. This chain links TRBV25-1 with TRBJ2-4; 7 nucleotides match TRBD2. CDR1 and CDR2 from the germline V gene are MGHDK and SYGVNS. J was trimmed by 3 bases and V by 3 bases; bases with no gene match: 2. CDR3 length equals 14 residues. The CDR3 DNA is TGTGCCAGCAGTGAGTCTAGCGGCAAAAACATTCAGTACTTC. It specifies CASSESSGKNIQYF.

Worth noting for this clonotype: An end of the junction does not agree with germline; a read error may underlie this. The V and J genes are TRBV27 and TRBJ2-1; D perhaps matches TRBD2 (6 bases). The V gene's germline CDR1 is MNHEY and CDR2 SMNVEV (reference sequence). The CDR3 consists of 17 residues. CDR3 nucleotides: TGTGCCAGCAGTTTATTGAGGGACTTCCCAATTTACAATAAGCAGTTCTTC. Translating it yields CASSLLRDFPIYNKQFF.

The rearrangement joins TRBV9 to TRBJ1-6; TRBD1 is a possible D gene (6 bases). This CDR3 region has 14 residues. V shed 3 bases and J shed 10 bases, with 14 bases lying between them. The germline gives CDR1 SGDLS, CDR2 YYNGEE. The CDR3 loop is CASSGTGARSPLHF. CDR3 DNA: TGTGCCAGCAGCGGGACGGGGGCACGGTCACCCCTCCACTTT.

The CDR3: CASSLQGGPYGQYF. The DNA of the CDR3 is TGTGCCAGCAGTTTACAGGGGGGACCCTACGGGCAGTACTTC. The J gene is TRBJ2-4, the V gene TRBV27; tentatively, D is TRBD1 (7 bases). Trimming stripped 2 bases from V and 13 bases from J, with 18 bases between. The CDR3 consists of 14 residues. Per germline, CDR1 MNHEY and CDR2 SMNVEV (reference sequence).

The chain combines TRBV28 with TRBJ1-2; D is uncertain. The CDR3 covers 13 residues. The V gene lost 6 bases and the J gene lost 7 bases, with 15 bases spanning the gap. The germline gives CDR1 MDHEN, CDR2 SYDVKM. The CDR3 DNA is TGTGCCAGCAGCCTCGGGTTTCAGCGTGGCTACACCTTC. Translating it yields CASSLGFQRGYTF.

This clonotype appeared a few times. This chain links TRBV20-1 with TRBJ2-1, with TRBD2 matching 11 bases. The germline V gene encodes CDR1 DFQATT and CDR2 SNEGSKA (reference sequence). The length of the CDR3 is 15 residues. Unmatched junction bases numbered 7, after V lost 6 bases and J lost 3 bases. DNA of the CDR3: TGCAGTGCCCTTCTAGCGGGGGGCTTCTACAATGAGCAGTTCTTC. It specifies CSALLAGGFYNEQFF.